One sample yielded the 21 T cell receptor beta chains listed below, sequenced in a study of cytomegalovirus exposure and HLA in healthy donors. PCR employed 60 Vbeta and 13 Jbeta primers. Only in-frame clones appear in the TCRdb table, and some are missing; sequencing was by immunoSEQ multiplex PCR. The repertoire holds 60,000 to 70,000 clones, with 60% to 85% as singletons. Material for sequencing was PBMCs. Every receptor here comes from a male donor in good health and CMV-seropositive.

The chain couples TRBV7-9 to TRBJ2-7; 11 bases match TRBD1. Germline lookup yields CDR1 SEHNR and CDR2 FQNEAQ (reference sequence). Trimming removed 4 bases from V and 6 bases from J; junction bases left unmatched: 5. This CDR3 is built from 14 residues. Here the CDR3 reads CASSSRTGGGEQYF. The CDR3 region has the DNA TGTGCCAGCAGCTCCAGGACAGGGGGCGGCGAGCAGTACTTC.

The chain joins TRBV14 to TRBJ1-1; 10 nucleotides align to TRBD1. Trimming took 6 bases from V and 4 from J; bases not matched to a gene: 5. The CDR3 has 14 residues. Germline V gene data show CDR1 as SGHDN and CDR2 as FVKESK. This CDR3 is CASRLGTGATEAFF. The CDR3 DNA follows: TGTGCCAGCAGACTTGGGACAGGGGCCACTGAAGCTTTCTTT.

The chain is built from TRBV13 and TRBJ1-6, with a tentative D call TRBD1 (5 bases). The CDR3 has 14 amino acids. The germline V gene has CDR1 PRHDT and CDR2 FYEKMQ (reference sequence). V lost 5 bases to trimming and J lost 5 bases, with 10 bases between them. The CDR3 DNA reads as TGTGCCAGCAGCCAAGCCAGGGATAATTCACCCCTCCACTTT. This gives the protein CASSQARDNSPLHF.

CDR3 in amino acids: CASSLAGRDIDTQYF. The DNA for the CDR3 is TGCGCCAGCAGCTTGGCCGGACGGGACATCGATACGCAGTATTTT. V is TRBV5-1 and J is TRBJ2-3; perhaps TRBD1 as D (6 bases). V was trimmed by 0 bases and J by 6 bases, leaving 14 bases between them. The germline V gene has CDR1 SGHRS and CDR2 YFSETQ. This CDR3 is built from 15 residues.

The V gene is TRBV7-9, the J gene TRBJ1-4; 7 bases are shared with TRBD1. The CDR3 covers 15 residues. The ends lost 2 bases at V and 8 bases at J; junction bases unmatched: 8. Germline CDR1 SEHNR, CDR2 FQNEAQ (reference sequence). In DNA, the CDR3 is TGTGCCAGCAGCTTAAAGGGGGCGTCTGGGGAAAAACTGTTTTTT. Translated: CASSLKGASGEKLFF. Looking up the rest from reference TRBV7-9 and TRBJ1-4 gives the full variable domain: DTGVSQNPRHKITKRGQNVTFRCDPISEHNRLYWYRQTLGQGPEFLTYFQNEAQLEKSRLLSDRFSAERPKGSFSTLEIQRTEQGDSAMYLCASSLKGASGEKLFFGSGTQLSVL.

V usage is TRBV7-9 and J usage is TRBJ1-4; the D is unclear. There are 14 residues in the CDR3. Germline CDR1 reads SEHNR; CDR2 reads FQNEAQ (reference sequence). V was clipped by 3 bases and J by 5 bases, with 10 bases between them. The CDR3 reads CASSFGSKNEKLFF. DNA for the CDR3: TGTGCCAGCAGCTTCGGGAGCAAGAATGAAAAACTGTTTTTT.

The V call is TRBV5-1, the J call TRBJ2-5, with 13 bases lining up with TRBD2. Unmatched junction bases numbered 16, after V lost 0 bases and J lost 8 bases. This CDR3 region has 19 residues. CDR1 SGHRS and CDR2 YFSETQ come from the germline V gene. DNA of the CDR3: TGCGCCAGCAGCTTGGCCGAACTAGCGGGGGGGCCGGACCTGGCCACCCAGTACTTC. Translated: CASSLAELAGGPDLATQYF.

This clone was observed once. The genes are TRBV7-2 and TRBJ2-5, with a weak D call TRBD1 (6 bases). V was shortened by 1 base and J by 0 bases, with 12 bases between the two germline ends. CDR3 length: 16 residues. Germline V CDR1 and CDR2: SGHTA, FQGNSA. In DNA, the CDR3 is TGTGCCAGCAGCTTAGGAGTCTGGGACAACCAAGAGACCCAGTACTTC. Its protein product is CASSLGVWDNQETQYF.

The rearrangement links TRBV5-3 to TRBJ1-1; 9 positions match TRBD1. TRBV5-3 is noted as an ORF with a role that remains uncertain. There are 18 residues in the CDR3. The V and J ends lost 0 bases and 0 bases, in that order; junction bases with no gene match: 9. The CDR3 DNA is TGTGCCAGAAGCTTGGGCCTGGACAGGGGTGATTTGAACACTGAAGCTTTCTTT. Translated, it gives CARSLGLDRGDLNTEAFF.

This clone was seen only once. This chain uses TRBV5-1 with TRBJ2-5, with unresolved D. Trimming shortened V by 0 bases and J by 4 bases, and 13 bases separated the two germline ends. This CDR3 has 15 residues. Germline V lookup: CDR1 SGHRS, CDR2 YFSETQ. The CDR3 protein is CASSLGAQTTETQYF. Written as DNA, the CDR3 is TGCGCCAGCAGCTTGGGGGCCCAGACGACAGAGACCCAGTACTTC.

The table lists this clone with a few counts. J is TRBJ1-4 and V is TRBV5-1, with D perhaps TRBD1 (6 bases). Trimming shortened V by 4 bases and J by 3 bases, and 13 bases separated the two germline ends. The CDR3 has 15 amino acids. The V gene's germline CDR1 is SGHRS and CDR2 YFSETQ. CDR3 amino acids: CASSLTGLANEKLFF. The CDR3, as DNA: TGCGCCAGCAGCCTAACAGGGTTAGCTAATGAAAAACTGTTTTTT.

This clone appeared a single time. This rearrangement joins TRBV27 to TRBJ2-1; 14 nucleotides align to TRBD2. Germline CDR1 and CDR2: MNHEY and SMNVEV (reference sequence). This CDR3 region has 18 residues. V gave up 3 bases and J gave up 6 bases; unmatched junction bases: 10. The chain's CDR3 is CASSLLRTSGGKRNEQFF. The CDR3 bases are TGTGCCAGCAGTTTGTTAAGGACTAGCGGGGGGAAGCGCAATGAGCAGTTCTTC.

In DNA, the CDR3 is TGTGCCAGCAGTGAAGGCCAGATGAACACTGAAGCTTTCTTT. This encodes CASSEGQMNTEAFF. This chain links TRBV6-1 with TRBJ1-1; D uncertain. The CDR3 is made up of 14 amino acids. V was cut by 1 base and J by 0 bases, with 6 bases left in between. Germline CDR1 is MNHNS and CDR2 is SASEGT.

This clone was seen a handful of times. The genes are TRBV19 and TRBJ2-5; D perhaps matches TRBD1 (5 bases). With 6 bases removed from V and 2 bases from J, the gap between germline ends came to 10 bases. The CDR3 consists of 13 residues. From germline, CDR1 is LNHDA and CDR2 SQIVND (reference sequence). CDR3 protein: CASSKDSQETQYF. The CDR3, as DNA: TGTGCCAGTAGCAAAGACAGTCAAGAGACCCAGTACTTC.

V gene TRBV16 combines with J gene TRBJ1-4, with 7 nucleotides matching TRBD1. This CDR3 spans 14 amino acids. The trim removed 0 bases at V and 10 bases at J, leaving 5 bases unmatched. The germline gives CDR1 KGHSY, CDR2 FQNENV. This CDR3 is CASSQSPGGGKLFF. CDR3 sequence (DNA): TGTGCCAGCAGCCAATCGCCAGGGGGTGGAAAACTGTTTTTT.

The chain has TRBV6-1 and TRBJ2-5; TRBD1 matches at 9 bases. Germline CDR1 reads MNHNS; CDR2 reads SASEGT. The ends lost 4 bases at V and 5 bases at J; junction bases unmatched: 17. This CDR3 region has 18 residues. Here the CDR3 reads CASSASMGQGIMWETQYF. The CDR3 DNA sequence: TGTGCCAGCAGTGCTAGTATGGGACAGGGTATAATGTGGGAGACCCAGTACTTC.

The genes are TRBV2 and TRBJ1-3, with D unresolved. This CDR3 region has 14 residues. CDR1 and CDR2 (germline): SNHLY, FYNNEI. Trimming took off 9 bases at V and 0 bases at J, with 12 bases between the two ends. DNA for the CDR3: TGTGCCAGTACAGAGGGCACCTCTGGAAACACCATATATTTT. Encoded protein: CASTEGTSGNTIYF.

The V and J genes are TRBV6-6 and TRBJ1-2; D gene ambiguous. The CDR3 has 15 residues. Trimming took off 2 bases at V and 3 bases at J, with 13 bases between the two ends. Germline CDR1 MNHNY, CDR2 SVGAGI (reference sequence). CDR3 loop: CASSYQPAVDYGYTF. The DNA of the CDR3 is TGTGCCAGCAGTTACCAGCCCGCGGTAGACTATGGCTACACCTTC.

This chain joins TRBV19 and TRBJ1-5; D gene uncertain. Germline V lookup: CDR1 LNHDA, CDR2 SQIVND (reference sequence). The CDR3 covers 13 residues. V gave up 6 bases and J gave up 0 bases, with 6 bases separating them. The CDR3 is CASSPYSNQPQHF. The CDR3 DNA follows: TGTGCCAGTAGCCCCTATAGCAATCAGCCCCAGCATTTT.

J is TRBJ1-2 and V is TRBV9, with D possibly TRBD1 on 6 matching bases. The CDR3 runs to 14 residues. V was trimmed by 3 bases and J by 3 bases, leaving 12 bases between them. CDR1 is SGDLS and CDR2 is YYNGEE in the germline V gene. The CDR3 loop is CASSGTGPYYGYTF. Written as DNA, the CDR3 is TGTGCCAGCAGCGGTACAGGGCCGTACTATGGCTACACCTTC.

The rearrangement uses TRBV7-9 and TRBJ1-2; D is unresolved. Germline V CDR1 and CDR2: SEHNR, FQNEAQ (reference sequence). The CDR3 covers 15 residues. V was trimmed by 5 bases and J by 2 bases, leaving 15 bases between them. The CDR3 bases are TGTGCCAGCAGCCTCAGACAAGAGACAAACTATGGCTACACCTTC. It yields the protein CASSLRQETNYGYTF.